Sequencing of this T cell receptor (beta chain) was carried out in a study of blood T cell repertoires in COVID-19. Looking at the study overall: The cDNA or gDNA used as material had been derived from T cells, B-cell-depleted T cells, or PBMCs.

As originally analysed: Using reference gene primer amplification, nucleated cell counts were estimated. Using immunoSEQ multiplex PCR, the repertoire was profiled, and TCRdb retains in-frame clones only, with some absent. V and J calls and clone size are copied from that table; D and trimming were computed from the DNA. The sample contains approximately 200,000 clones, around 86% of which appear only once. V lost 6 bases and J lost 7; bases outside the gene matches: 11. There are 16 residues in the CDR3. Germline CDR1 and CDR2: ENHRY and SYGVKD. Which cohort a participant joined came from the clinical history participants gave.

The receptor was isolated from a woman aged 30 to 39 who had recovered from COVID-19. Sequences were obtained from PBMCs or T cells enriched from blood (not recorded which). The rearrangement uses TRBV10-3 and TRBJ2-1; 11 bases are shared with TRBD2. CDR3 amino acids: CAIRPRRGLAANEQFF. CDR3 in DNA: TGTGCCATCAGACCTAGAAGGGGACTAGCGGCAAATGAGCAGTTCTTC.